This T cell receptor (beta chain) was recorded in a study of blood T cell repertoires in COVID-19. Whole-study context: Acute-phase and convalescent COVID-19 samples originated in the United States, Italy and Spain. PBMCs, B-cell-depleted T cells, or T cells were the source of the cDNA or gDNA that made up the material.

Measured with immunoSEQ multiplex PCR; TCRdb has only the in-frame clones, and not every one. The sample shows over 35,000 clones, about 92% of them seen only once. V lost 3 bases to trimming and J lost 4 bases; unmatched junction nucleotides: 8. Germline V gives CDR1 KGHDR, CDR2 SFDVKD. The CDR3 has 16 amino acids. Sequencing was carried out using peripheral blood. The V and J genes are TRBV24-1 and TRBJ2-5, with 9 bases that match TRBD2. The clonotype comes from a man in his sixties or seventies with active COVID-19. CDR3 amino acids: CATSDPRRGGRETQYF. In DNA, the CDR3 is TGTGCCACCAGTGATCCTAGGCGGGGGGGAAGAGAGACCCAGTACTTC.